The clone carrying this TCR beta chain was recorded only once. Its antigen is not identified. TCRdb passed the reads through MiXCR, listing each CDR3 protein once. The sample has about 330,000 distinct CDR3 sequences, about 32% seen once. The data originate from a study of T cell repertoires in cytomegalovirus infection. The material was cultured PBMCs, obtained from culture after CMV antigen stimulation. The source is a human donor in good health (CMV status not recorded). Some clones in this sample may be carry-over from other donors' samples.

The CDR3 DNA sequence: TGTGCCAGCAGCCATTTTTCAGGGGACCGCTCCTACAATGAGCAGTTCTTC. Residues: CASSHFSGDRSYNEQFF. The V gene is TRBV14, the J gene TRBJ2-1; D might be TRBD1 (6 bases). CDR3 length: 17 amino acids. Germline CDR1 reads SGHDN; CDR2 reads FVKESK. V lost 3 bases, J lost 0 bases, and 15 bases lay in between.